These T cell receptor beta chains were read from a single sample in a study of shared clonotypes between healthy human individuals. Assay used: immunoSEQ multiplex PCR; TCRdb lists only in-frame clones, some missing. The repertoire holds approximately 1.9 million clones, with 90% to 95% as singletons. The sequencing input was naive CD8+ T cells from PBMCs. The source is a man younger than 35 in good health. Some clones in this sample may be carry-over from other donors' samples. CDR3s include the opening cysteine and the closing phenylalanine or tryptophan. A D gene is named only where the DNA matches it firmly. The size field is filled for only some rows; it gives once, few, many or a size class.

V,size,D,J,CDR3,DNA
TRBV6-1,-,TRBD1,TRBJ1-1,CASSADRGSDTEAFF,TGTGCCAGCAGTGCCGACAGGGGGTCGGACACTGAAGCTTTCTTT
TRBV19,-,TRBD1,TRBJ1-4,CASRKGQGMMTNEKLFF,TGTGCCAGCAGGAAGGGACAGGGGATGATGACTAATGAAAAACTGTTTTTT
TRBV28,-,TRBD2,TRBJ2-1,CASSLSGSEFNEQFF,TGTGCCAGCAGTTTAAGCGGGAGCGAGTTCAATGAGCAGTTCTTC
TRBV29-1,-,-,TRBJ2-1,CSVVWAQNNEQFF,TGCAGCGTTGTGTGGGCGCAGAACAATGAGCAGTTCTTC
TRBV7-9,-,-,TRBJ2-3,CAIKDVNTDTQYF,TGTGCCATAAAGGACGTAAACACAGATACGCAGTATTTT
TRBV7-9,-,-,TRBJ2-1,CASSEPTDEQFF,TGTGCCAGCAGCGAACCGACGGATGAGCAGTTCTTC
TRBV27,-,TRBD1,TRBJ1-1,CASSPRQGWGNTEAFF,TGTGCCAGCAGTCCCCGACAGGGATGGGGGAACACTGAAGCTTTCTTT
TRBV28,-,-,TRBJ2-7,CASSLQQFSEQYF,TGTGCCAGCAGTTTGCAACAGTTTAGCGAGCAGTACTTC
TRBV11-2,-,-,TRBJ2-7,CASSLDVGSYEQYF,TGTGCCAGCAGCTTAGATGTGGGGTCCTACGAGCAGTACTTC
TRBV4-3,-,TRBD2,TRBJ2-1,CASSQDSGISYNEQFF,TGCGCCAGCAGCCAAGATAGCGGGATATCCTACAATGAGCAGTTCTTC
TRBV7-2,once,TRBD2,TRBJ2-2,CASSLSGRDTGELFF,TGTGCCAGCAGCTTAAGCGGGAGGGACACCGGGGAGCTGTTTTTT
TRBV6-4,-,TRBD2,TRBJ2-3,CASSDTGLAGDTQYF,TGTGCCAGCAGTGACACGGGACTAGCGGGAGATACGCAGTATTTT
TRBV7-8,-,-,TRBJ2-7,CASSPPGYEQYF,TGTGCCAGCAGCCCCCCAGGCTACGAGCAGTACTTC
TRBV7-6,few,-,TRBJ2-2,CAGARWTGELFF,TGTGCCGGGGCAAGATGGACCGGGGAGCTGTTTTTT
TRBV9,-,-,TRBJ1-2,CASSVRGDYGYTF,TGTGCCAGCAGCGTACGGGGGGACTATGGCTACACCTTC
TRBV28,-,-,TRBJ1-4,CASSEGEEKLFF,TGTGCCAGCAGTGAGGGAGAAGAAAAACTGTTTTTT
TRBV27,-,-,TRBJ2-7,CASSPRQGGTYEQYF,TGTGCCAGCAGTCCCCGCCAGGGGGGGACCTACGAGCAGTACTTC
TRBV4-1,-,-,TRBJ2-5,CASSQGLASETQYF,TGCGCCAGCAGCCAAGGCCTAGCGTCCGAGACCCAGTACTTC
TRBV6-5,-,-,TRBJ1-2,CASSLHQNYGYTF,TGTGCCAGCAGCCTACACCAGAACTATGGCTACACCTTC
TRBV9,few,TRBD2,TRBJ2-2,CASSVAGGPTGELFF,TGTGCCAGCAGCGTAGCGGGAGGGCCCACCGGGGAGCTGTTTTTT
TRBV12-5,-,-,TRBJ2-7,CASGLVQGSAGYEQYF,TGTGCTAGTGGTTTGGTACAGGGCTCCGCGGGGTACGAGCAGTACTTC
TRBV27,-,-,TRBJ1-1,CASSLGRAAEAFF,TGTGCCAGCAGTTTAGGCAGGGCAGCTGAAGCTTTCTTT
TRBV7-9,-,-,TRBJ2-7,CASSFRGTTHEQYF,TGTGCCAGCAGCTTTAGGGGGACTACCCACGAGCAGTACTTC
TRBV28,-,-,TRBJ1-5,CASSSPKQGFSQPQHF,TGTGCCAGCAGTTCTCCGAAACAGGGTTTCTCCCAGCCCCAGCATTTT
TRBV6-1,-,-,TRBJ2-3,CASSAGGTTDTQYF,TGTGCCAGCAGTGCTGGGGGCACCACAGATACGCAGTATTTT
TRBV15,-,-,TRBJ2-7,CATSRPAGEQYF,TGTGCCACCAGCAGACCCGCGGGCGAGCAGTACTTC
TRBV2,-,-,TRBJ2-2,CASSAPVGDLTGELFF,TGTGCCAGCAGTGCGCCAGTAGGGGACCTCACCGGGGAGCTGTTTTTT
TRBV27,-,-,TRBJ2-2,CASSLSANTGELFF,TGTGCCAGCAGTTTGTCGGCGAACACCGGGGAGCTGTTTTTT
TRBV2,-,-,TRBJ2-7,CASRGFEDSLLTYEQYF,TGTGCCAGCAGAGGCTTCGAAGACAGCCTTTTAACCTACGAGCAGTACTTC
TRBV13,-,-,TRBJ1-1,CASSQGTGNTEAFF,TGTGCCAGCAGCCAAGGGACGGGGAACACTGAAGCTTTCTTT
TRBV28,-,TRBD2,TRBJ2-7,CASSSPISSGGAYEQYF,TGTGCCAGCAGTTCCCCTATTAGTAGCGGGGGAGCCTACGAGCAGTACTTC
TRBV29-1,-,TRBD2,TRBJ2-3,CSVDGTSGRGWGTQYF,TGCAGCGTTGACGGGACTAGCGGGAGGGGATGGGGTACGCAGTATTTT
TRBV5-1,-,-,TRBJ2-5,CASSPEGGLAETQYF,TGCGCCAGCAGCCCGGAGGGGGGATTGGCAGAGACCCAGTACTTC
TRBV29-1,-,TRBD1,TRBJ2-7,CSVVLPGQGSYEQYF,TGCAGCGTTGTCCTGCCGGGACAGGGATCCTACGAGCAGTACTTC
TRBV4-3,-,-,TRBJ1-2,CASSQARGRNYGYTF,TGCGCCAGCAGCCAAGCCCGGGGAAGAAACTATGGCTACACCTTC
TRBV28,-,-,TRBJ2-1,CASSPGSWDHNEQFF,TGTGCCAGCAGTCCCGGCTCGTGGGACCACAATGAGCAGTTCTTC
TRBV11-2,-,-,TRBJ2-7,CASSSLNLQAHWEQYF,TGTGCCAGCAGCTCCCTCAACCTACAGGCGCACTGGGAGCAGTACTTC
TRBV9,-,-,TRBJ2-7,CASSVGSGRGTYEQYF,TGTGCCAGCAGCGTAGGGAGTGGCAGGGGAACCTACGAGCAGTACTTC
TRBV13,-,TRBD2,TRBJ2-1,CASSLEGGLAGPENEQFF,TGTGCCAGCAGCTTAGAGGGGGGACTAGCGGGACCCGAAAATGAGCAGTTCTTC
TRBV28,-,-,TRBJ2-3,CASSRVSTDTQYF,TGTGCCAGCAGTCGGGTATCCACAGATACGCAGTATTTT
TRBV27,-,-,TRBJ1-2,CATRRGPDNYGYTF,TGTGCCACCCGTCGGGGACCCGATAACTATGGCTACACCTTC
TRBV7-2,-,-,TRBJ1-2,CASSPGFSNYGYTF,TGTGCCAGCAGCCCAGGGTTCTCTAACTATGGCTACACCTTC
TRBV7-9,-,TRBD2,TRBJ2-2,CASSTGLAGNTGELFF,TGTGCCAGCAGCACCGGACTAGCGGGGAACACCGGGGAGCTGTTTTTT
TRBV28,-,-,TRBJ2-2,CASGRTTGELFF,TGTGCCAGCGGGCGAACCACCGGGGAGCTGTTTTTT
TRBV5-1,-,-,TRBJ1-1,CASSQEKGTEAFF,TGCGCCAGCAGCCAAGAAAAGGGGACTGAAGCTTTCTTT
TRBV15,-,TRBD1,TRBJ1-1,CATRYRGINTEAFF,TGTGCCACCAGGTACAGGGGGATAAACACTGAAGCTTTCTTT
TRBV19,once,-,TRBJ2-7,CASMGPRHEQYF,TGTGCCAGTATGGGCCCCCGCCACGAGCAGTACTTC
TRBV19,-,-,TRBJ1-2,CASSIVPGGGYTF,TGTGCCAGTAGTATAGTCCCAGGTGGGGGCTACACCTTC
TRBV28,-,TRBD2,TRBJ2-7,CASRPGTSGWTYEQYF,TGTGCCAGCAGACCAGGCACTAGCGGTTGGACCTACGAGCAGTACTTC